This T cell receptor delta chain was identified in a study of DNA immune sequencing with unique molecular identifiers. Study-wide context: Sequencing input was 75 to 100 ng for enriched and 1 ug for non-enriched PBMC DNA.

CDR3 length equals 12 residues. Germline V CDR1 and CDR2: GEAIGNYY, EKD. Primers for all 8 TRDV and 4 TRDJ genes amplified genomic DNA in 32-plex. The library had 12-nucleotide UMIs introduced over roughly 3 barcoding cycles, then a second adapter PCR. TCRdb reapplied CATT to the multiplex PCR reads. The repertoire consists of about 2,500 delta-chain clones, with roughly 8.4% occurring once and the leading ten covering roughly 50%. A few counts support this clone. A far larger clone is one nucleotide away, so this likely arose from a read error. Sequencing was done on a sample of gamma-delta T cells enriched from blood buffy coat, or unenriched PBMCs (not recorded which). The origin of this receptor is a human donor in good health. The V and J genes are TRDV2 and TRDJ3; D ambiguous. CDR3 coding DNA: TGTGCCTGTGACACCGGCACCCTACAGATGTTTTTC. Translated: CACDTGTLQMFF.